Listed below are T cell receptor beta chains from one sample, sequenced in a study of cytomegalovirus exposure and HLA in healthy donors. Profiled with immunoSEQ multiplex PCR; TCRdb holds only in-frame clones, not every one. The sample holds some 130,000 clones, 70% to 80% seen once. The specimen was PBMCs. The source is a female donor in good health and CMV-seronegative. Each CDR3 is given with its conserved first and last residue.

TRBJ2-1 TRBV4-3 CASSQESMRHNEQFF
TRBJ1-5 TRBV7-7 CASSLDNSNQPQHF
TRBJ1-2 TRBV2 CASRPPRGGNNYGYTF
TRBJ2-2 TRBV4-3 CASSQDGQGEFGELFF
TRBJ1-4 TRBV5-4 CASSFAGTGNEKLFF
TRBJ1-5 TRBV27 CASSLAGGSNQPQHF
TRBJ1-1 TRBV28 CASSPSGGSTEAFF
TRBJ2-1 TRBV7-3 CASSSATGVPYNEQFF
TRBJ1-5 TRBV11-2 CASSLEFWCIDSFNQPQHF
TRBJ2-5 TRBV30 CAWEGAGGLQETQYF
TRBJ1-5 TRBV5-6 CASSLGQWAQPQHF
TRBJ1-5 TRBV28 CASSLCAGNQPQHF
TRBJ1-5 TRBV18 CASSPGTGSSNQPQHF
TRBJ2-1 TRBV5-4 CASSPPGQSNEQFF
TRBJ1-1 TRBV9 CASSVGLGQGNTEAFF
TRBJ2-3 TRBV5-4 CASSSVPESTDTQYF
TRBJ1-2 TRBV10-3 CATSVRDRVGKNYGYTF
TRBJ2-5 TRBV15 CATSRGEYPGETQYF
TRBJ2-1 TRBV27 CASSFRQKDNEQFF
TRBJ1-4 TRBV5-4 CASSLQADNEKLFF
TRBJ1-1 TRBV28 CASPPPEGAYTEAFF
TRBJ2-5 TRBV27 CASSLTPGGVWTQYF
TRBJ1-1 TRBV21-1 CASSRPGRHGTEAFF
TRBJ2-7 TRBV18 CASSPGGGGDYEQYF
TRBJ2-7 TRBV7-3 CASSSTGSPSYEQYF
TRBJ2-7 TRBV5-1 CASSHCWPGRAGGSCEQYF
TRBJ2-4 TRBV7-3 CASSLGGARNIQYF